The sequence of this TCR beta chain was determined in a study of blood T cell repertoires in COVID-19. As originally analysed: Amplification of reference gene primers provided the estimated nucleated cell counts. Only in-frame clones appear in the TCRdb table, and some are missing; sequencing was by immunoSEQ multiplex PCR. The V and J calls and clone size are taken from that table; D and trimming were inferred from the DNA. The sample lists 230,000 or so clones, roughly 85% occurring once. Trimming removed 7 bases at V and 0 bases at J, with 15 bases between. Germline CDR1 LNHDA, CDR2 SQIVND (reference sequence). CDR3 size: 15 residues. Everyone who took part was roughly 18 to 100 years old, and they came from roughly 25 US areas. Cohort allocation depended upon clinical history that participants reported.

Material for sequencing was PBMCs or T cells enriched from blood (not recorded which). The sequence was obtained from a woman aged 40 to 49 with acute COVID-19. This chain joins TRBV19 and TRBJ1-1, with D possibly matching TRBD1 (5 bases). The CDR3 DNA reads as TGTGCCAGTAAAGGTTGGGGCACAATGAACACTGAAGCTTTCTTT. It is translated as CASKGWGTMNTEAFF.